A single T cell receptor beta chain is shown here with its context. Its antigen remains unknown. This record belongs to a study of cytomegalovirus exposure and HLA in healthy donors. Study outcomes and limitations: TCR beta chain V- and J-gene trimming was linked, in a later analysis, to a missense variant in DCLRE1C. Among TCR beta chains, those listed as cytomegalovirus-associated numbered approximately 150. Some segments of the V type, notably TRBV6-2 and TRBV6-3, were excluded as indistinguishable.

Germline CDR1 MNHNY, CDR2 SVGAGI (reference sequence). The CDR3 totals 14 residues. The V and J ends lost 0 bases and 3 bases respectively, with 6 bases between them. The PCR contained 60 Vbeta and 13 Jbeta primers. Method: immunoSEQ multiplex PCR; TCRdb's copy keeps in-frame clones and lacks some. The table has about 140,000 clones, approximately 82% seen once. The sequencing sample was made of PBMCs. The source of this sequence is a woman between 40 and 50 years old in good health and CMV-seronegative. V is TRBV6-6 and J is TRBJ2-1; a weak D match, TRBD2 (5 bases). CDR3 amino acids: CASSYSRVYNEQFF. The CDR3 DNA reads TGTGCCAGCAGTTACTCGAGGGTCTACAATGAGCAGTTCTTC.